A selection of T cell receptor beta chains follows, all from one sample in a study of T cells in Graves' hyperthyroidism and ophthalmopathy. TCRdb recomputed calls from the multiplex PCR reads with MiXCR, one row per CDR3 protein. The sample consists of more than 550,000 distinct CDR3 sequences, roughly a sixth of them appearing once. Material: blood. The receptors derive from a man aged 45-65 years with Graves' hyperthyroidism. CDR3s include the opening cysteine and the closing phenylalanine or tryptophan. A D gene is named only where the DNA matches it firmly. Size values are once, few and many counts, or a class for expanded clones, and some rows have none.

D gene	CDR3 length	clone size	V gene	J gene	CDR3 protein	CDR3 DNA
TRBD1	15	many	TRBV11-2	TRBJ1-6	CASSFLGTDSSPLHF	TGTGCCAGCAGCTTTTTAGGGACAGATTCTTCACCCCTCCACTTT
NA	14	many	TRBV20-1	TRBJ2-7	CSAQGSINTYEQYF	TGCAGTGCCCAAGGTAGCATTAACACCTACGAGCAGTACTTC
NA	13	NA	TRBV6-5	TRBJ1-6	CASSYPPNSPPHF	TGTGCCAGCAGTTACCCTCCTAATTCACCCCCCCACTTT
NA	15	many	TRBV30	TRBJ1-4	CAWSIGTRTNEKLFF	TGTGCCTGGAGTATAGGGACTCGTACTAATGAAAAACTGTTTTTT
NA	14	many	TRBV28	TRBJ1-1	CASSSRGGNTEAFF	TGTGCCAGCTCCTCCCGCGGGGGGAACACTGAAGCTTTCTTT
NA	14	NA	TRBV7-9	TRBJ1-5	CASRPDGVGQPQHF	TGTGCCAGCAGACCCGACGGCGTCGGCCAGCCCCAGCATTTT
NA	16	NA	TRBV20-1	TRBJ1-4	CSAPLRPPSVGEKLFF	TGCAGTGCTCCCCTCCGTCCACCCTCCGTGGGTGAAAAACTGTTTTTT
TRBD2	15	many	TRBV29-1	TRBJ2-7	CSVALAGGRANEQYF	TGCAGCGTTGCCCTAGCGGGCGGGAGGGCCAACGAGCAGTACTTC
TRBD1	14	many	TRBV2	TRBJ1-1	CASVLQGAGTEAFF	TGTGCCAGCGTACTGCAGGGGGCCGGGACTGAAGCTTTCTTT
TRBD2	16	NA	TRBV30	TRBJ2-1	CAWSVLSSGPNNEQFF	TGTGCCTGGAGTGTCCTCTCTAGCGGGCCAAACAATGAGCAGTTCTTC
NA	16	many	TRBV2	TRBJ2-1	CASSVRGYSSYNEQFF	TGTGCCAGCAGTGTAAGGGGTTATAGCTCCTACAATGAGCAGTTCTTC
NA	13	many	TRBV10-1	TRBJ2-7	CASRKDLLREQYF	TGCGCCAGCCGAAAGGACTTGCTTCGAGAGCAGTACTTC
NA	12	many	TRBV11-3	TRBJ1-1	CASSSGGPEAFF	TGTGCCAGCAGCTCGGGAGGGCCCGAAGCTTTCTTT
NA	15	NA	TRBV27	TRBJ2-7	CASRRITRGSYEQYF	TGTGCCAGCAGGCGTATTACGAGGGGCTCCTACGAGCAGTACTTC
NA	12	NA	TRBV28	TRBJ2-1	CATTHDRYEQFF	TGTGCCACGACGCACGACAGGTATGAGCAGTTCTTC
TRBD2	16	NA	TRBV19	TRBJ2-1	CATKTSGVSSYNEQFF	TGTGCCACAAAGACTAGCGGGGTTAGCTCCTACAATGAGCAGTTCTTC
NA	18	few	TRBV25-1	TRBJ1-1	CASSEYYLRDESYTEAFF	TGTGCCAGCAGTGAATATTATCTACGGGACGAGAGTTACACTGAAGCTTTCTTT
NA	18	many	TRBV12-5	TRBJ2-7	CASGLVQPGQGRAYEQYF	TGTGCTAGTGGTTTGGTACAACCCGGGCAGGGGAGGGCCTACGAGCAGTACTTC
TRBD2	17	few	TRBV9	TRBJ2-1	CASSVFPSGEGANEQFF	TGTGCCAGCAGCGTCTTTCCTAGCGGGGAGGGGGCCAATGAGCAGTTCTTC
NA	14	few	TRBV11-2	TRBJ2-5	CASSFRGGSETQYF	TGTGCCAGCAGCTTTAGGGGGGGATCGGAGACCCAGTACTTC
NA	17	few	TRBV19	TRBJ1-2	CASSINGVRRDNYGYTF	TGTGCCAGTAGTATAAACGGGGTCAGACGCGATAACTATGGCTACACCTTC
NA	15	NA	TRBV19	TRBJ1-1	CPSKIWQGPDAEAFF	TGTCCCAGTAAAATATGGCAGGGGCCGGACGCTGAAGCTTTCTTT
NA	14	many	TRBV12-3/TRBV12-4	TRBJ2-5	CASSLHGGEETQYF	TGTGCCAGCAGTTTACATGGGGGCGAAGAGACCCAGTACTTC
NA	13	many	TRBV12-3/TRBV12-4	TRBJ1-1	CASSLSMSTEAFF	TGTGCCAGCAGTTTAAGTATGAGCACTGAAGCTTTCTTT
NA	14	many	TRBV15	TRBJ2-1	CATRSGSSYNEQFF	TGTGCCACCAGGTCTGGGAGCTCCTACAATGAGCAGTTCTTC